This T cell receptor (beta chain) was obtained from a study of T cell responses to AZD1222 COVID-19 vaccine. Study details: Both about-4-week and about-12-week second-dose recipients were combined.

The CDR3 has 15 amino acids. From germline, CDR1 is LNHNV and CDR2 YYDKDF (reference sequence). With V trimmed by 3 bases and J by 5 bases, 3 bases remained unmatched. Method: immunoSEQ multiplex PCR; TCRdb's copy keeps in-frame clones and lacks some. The table includes over 100,000 clones, roughly 84% detected once. The receptor was derived from an adult in good health. The V call is TRBV15, the J call TRBJ2-1; 11 bases are a match to TRBD1. Source: peripheral blood, taken on day 0 of AZD1222 vaccination. CDR3 nucleotides: TGTGCCACCAGCAGGGACAGGGGGCTTAACAATGAGCAGTTCTTC. Protein product: CATSRDRGLNNEQFF.